This T cell receptor (beta chain) was documented in a study of blood T cell repertoires in COVID-19. Across the whole study: COVID-19 samples collected from the United States, Italy and Spain covered acute and convalescent phases.

Remarks on this clone: The sample contains more than one DNA sequence encoding this CDR3.

Per the original data handling: The assay estimated nucleated cells by amplifying reference gene primers. Produced via immunoSEQ multiplex PCR; TCRdb's table is partial and in-frame only. The V and J calls and clone size were taken over from that table, and D and trimming were inferred from the DNA. In the table there are 300,000 to 400,000 clones, around nine tenths of which are singletons. This study enrolled people aged roughly 18 to 100 from approximately 24 US geographic areas. The study assigned cohorts using participant-reported clinical history. The material sequenced was PBMCs or T cells enriched from blood (not recorded which). The receptor comes from a woman under 30 who had recovered from COVID-19.

CDR3 loop: CASSLQYNEQFF. In DNA form, the CDR3 reads TGTGCCAGCAGTCTACAGTACAATGAGCAGTTCTTC. The chain couples TRBV7-9 to TRBJ2-1; D ambiguous. V was clipped by 6 bases and J by 4 bases, with 7 bases between them. The CDR3 consists of 12 residues. From germline, CDR1 is SEHNR and CDR2 FQNEAQ (reference sequence).